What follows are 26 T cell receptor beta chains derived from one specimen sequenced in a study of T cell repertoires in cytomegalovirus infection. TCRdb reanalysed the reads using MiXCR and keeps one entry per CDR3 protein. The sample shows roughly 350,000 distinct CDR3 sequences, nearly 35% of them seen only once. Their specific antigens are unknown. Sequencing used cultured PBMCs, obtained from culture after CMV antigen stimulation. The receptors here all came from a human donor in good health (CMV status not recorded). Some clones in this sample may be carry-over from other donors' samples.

This CDR3 is CASSSGPLNTEAFF. The DNA of the CDR3 is TGTGCCAGCAGCTCCGGCCCCTTGAACACTGAAGCTTTCTTT. This sequence joins TRBV7-2 and TRBJ1-1, with no clear D. Trimming removed 4 bases at V and 0 bases at J, with 9 bases between. The CDR3 is 14 amino acids. CDR1 and CDR2 from the germline V gene are SGHTA and FQGNSA.

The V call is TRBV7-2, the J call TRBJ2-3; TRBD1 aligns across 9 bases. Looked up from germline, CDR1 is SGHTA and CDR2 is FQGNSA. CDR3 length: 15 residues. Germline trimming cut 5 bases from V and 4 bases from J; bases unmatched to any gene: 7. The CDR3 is CASSLRQGGADTQYF. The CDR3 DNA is TGTGCCAGCAGCCTCAGACAGGGGGGGGCAGATACGCAGTATTTT.

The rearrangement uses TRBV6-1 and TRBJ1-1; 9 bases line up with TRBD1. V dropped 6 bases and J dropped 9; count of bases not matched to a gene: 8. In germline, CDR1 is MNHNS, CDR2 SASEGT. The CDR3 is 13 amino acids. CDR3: CASSYRDRVKAFF. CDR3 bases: TGTGCCAGCAGCTACAGGGACAGGGTGAAAGCTTTCTTT.

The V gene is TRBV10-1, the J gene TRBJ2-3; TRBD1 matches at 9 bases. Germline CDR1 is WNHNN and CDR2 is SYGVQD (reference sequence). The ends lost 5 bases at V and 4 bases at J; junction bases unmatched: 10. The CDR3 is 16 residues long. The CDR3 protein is CASSTRTGDVADTQYF. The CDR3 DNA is TGCGCCAGCAGTACTCGGACAGGGGATGTCGCAGATACGCAGTATTTT.

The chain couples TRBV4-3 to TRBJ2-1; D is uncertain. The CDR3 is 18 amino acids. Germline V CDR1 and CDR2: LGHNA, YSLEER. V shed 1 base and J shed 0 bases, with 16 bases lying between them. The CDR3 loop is CASSQAGLTLSSYNEQFF. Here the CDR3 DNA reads TGCGCCAGCAGCCAAGCGGGCCTTACTTTAAGCTCCTACAATGAGCAGTTCTTC.

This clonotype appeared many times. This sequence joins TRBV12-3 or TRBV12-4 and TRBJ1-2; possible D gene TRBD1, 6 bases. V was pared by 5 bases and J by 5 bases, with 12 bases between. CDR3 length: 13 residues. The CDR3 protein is CASSPDRQYGYTF. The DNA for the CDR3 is TGTGCCAGCAGTCCGGACAGACAGTATGGCTACACCTTC.

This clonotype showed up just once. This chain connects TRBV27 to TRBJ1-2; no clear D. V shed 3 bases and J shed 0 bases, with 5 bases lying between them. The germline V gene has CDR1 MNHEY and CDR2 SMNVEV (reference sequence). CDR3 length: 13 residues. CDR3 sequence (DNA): TGTGCCAGCAGTTTTGTCCCTAACTATGGCTACACCTTC. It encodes CASSFVPNYGYTF.

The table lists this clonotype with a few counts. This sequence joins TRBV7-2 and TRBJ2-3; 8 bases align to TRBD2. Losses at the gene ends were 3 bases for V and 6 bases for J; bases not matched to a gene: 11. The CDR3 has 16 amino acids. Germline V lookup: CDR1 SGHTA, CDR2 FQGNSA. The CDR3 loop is CASSFHSRGAGDTQYF. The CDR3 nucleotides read TGTGCCAGCAGCTTTCATTCGCGGGGGGCTGGTGATACGCAGTATTTT.

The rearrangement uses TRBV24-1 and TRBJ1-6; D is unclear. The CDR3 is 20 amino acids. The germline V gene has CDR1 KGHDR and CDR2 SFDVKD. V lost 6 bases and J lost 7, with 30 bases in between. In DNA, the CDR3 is TGTGCCACCAGTACCCGACTTGGAATACTGCTCCAAAGGGTAAATTCACCCCTCCACTTT. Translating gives CATSTRLGILLQRVNSPLHF.

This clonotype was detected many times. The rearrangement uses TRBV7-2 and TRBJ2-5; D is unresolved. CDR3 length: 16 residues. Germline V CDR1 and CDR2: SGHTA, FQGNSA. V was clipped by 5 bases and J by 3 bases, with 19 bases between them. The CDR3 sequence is CASSTFLWGGEETQYF. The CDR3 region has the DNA TGTGCCAGCAGCACCTTCCTTTGGGGTGGAGAAGAGACCCAGTACTTC. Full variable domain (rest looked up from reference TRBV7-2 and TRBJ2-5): GAGVSQSPSNKVTEKGKDVELRCDPISGHTALYWYRQSLGQGLEFLIYFQGNSAPDKSGLPSDRFSAERTGGSVSTLTIQRTQQEDSAVYLCASSTFLWGGEETQYFGPGTRLLVL.

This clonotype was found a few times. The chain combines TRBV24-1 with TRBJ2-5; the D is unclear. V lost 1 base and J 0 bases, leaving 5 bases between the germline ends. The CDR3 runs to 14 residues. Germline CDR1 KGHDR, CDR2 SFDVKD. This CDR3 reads CATSDLDHQETQYF. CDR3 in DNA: TGTGCCACCAGTGATTTAGACCACCAAGAGACCCAGTACTTC.

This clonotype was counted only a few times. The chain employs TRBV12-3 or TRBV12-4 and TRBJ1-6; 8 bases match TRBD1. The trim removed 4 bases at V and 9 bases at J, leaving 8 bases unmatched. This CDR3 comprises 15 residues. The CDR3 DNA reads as TGTGCCAGCAGTTCCCCTGGACAGGGCGGTTCACCCCTCCACTTT. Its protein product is CASSSPGQGGSPLHF.

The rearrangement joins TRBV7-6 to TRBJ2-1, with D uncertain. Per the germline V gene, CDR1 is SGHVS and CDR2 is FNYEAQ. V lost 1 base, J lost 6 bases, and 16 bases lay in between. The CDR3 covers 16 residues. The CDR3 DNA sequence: TGTGCCAGCAGCTTAGGCCCGGGCTCCTGGGGCAATGAGCAGTTCTTC. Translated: CASSLGPGSWGNEQFF.

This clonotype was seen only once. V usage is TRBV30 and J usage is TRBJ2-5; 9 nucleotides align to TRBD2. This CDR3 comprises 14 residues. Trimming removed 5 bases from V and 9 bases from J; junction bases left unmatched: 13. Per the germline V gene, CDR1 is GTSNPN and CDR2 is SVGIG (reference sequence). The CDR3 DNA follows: TGTGCCTGGGGATGGACTAGCGACACAGGGGCCCAGTACTTC. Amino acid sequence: CAWGWTSDTGAQYF.

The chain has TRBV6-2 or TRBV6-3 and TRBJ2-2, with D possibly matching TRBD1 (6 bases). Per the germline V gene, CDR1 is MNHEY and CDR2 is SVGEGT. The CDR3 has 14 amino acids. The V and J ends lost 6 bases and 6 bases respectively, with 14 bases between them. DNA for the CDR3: TGTGCCAGCAGACCGAGACCAGGGGCCGGGGAGCTGTTTTTT. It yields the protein CASRPRPGAGELFF.

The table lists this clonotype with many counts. The CDR3 spells CASSPVVSYEQYF. CDR3 coding DNA: TGTGCCAGCAGCCCTGTTGTCAGTTACGAGCAGTACTTC. The gene calls are TRBV7-2 and TRBJ2-7; the D is unclear. Trimming took off 5 bases at V and 4 bases at J, with 12 bases between the two ends. This CDR3 has 13 residues. CDR1 is SGHTA and CDR2 is FQGNSA in the germline V gene.

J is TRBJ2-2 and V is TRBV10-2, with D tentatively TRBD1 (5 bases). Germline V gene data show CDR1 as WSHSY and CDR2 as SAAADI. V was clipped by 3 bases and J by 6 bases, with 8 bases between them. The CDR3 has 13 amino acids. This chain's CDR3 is CASSDQGPGELFF. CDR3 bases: TGCGCCAGCAGTGATCAGGGCCCCGGGGAGCTGTTTTTT.

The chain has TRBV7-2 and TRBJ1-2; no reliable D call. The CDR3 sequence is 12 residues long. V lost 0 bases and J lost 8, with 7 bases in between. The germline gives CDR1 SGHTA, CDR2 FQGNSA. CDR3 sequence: CASSLAGRGYTF. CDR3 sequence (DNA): TGTGCCAGCAGCTTAGCGGGTAGGGGCTACACCTTC.

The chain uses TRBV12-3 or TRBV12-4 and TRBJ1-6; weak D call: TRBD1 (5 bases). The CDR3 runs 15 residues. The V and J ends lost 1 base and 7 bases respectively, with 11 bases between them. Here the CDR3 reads CASSLVGDVNSPLHF. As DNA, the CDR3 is TGTGCCAGCAGTTTAGTTGGGGACGTCAATTCACCCCTCCACTTT.

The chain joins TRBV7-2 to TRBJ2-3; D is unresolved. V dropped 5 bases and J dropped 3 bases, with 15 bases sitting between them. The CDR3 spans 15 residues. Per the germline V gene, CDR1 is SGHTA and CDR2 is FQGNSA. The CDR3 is CASSRDWLRTDTQYF. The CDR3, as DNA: TGTGCCAGCAGCCGCGACTGGCTGCGAACAGATACGCAGTATTTT.

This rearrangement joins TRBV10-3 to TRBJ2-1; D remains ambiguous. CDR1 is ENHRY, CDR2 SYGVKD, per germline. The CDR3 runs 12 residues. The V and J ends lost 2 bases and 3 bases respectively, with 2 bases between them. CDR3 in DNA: TGTGCCATCAGTGAGGGCTACAATGAGCAGTTCTTC. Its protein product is CAISEGYNEQFF.

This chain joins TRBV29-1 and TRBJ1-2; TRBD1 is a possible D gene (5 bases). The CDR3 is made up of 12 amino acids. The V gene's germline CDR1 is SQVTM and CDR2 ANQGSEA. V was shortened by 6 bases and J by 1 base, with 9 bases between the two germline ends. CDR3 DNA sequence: TGCAGCGTCGGGACTCTTAACTATGGCTACACCTTC. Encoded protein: CSVGTLNYGYTF.

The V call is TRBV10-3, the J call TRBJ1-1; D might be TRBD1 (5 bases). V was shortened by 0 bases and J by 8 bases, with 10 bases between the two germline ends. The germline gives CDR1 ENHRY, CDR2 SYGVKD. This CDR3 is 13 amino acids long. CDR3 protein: CAISESSGKEAFF. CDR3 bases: TGTGCCATCAGTGAGTCCTCAGGGAAAGAAGCTTTCTTT.

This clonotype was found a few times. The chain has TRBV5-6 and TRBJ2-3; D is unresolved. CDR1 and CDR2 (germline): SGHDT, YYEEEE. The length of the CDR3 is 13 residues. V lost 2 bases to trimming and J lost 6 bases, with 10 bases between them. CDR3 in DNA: TGTGCCAGCAGCTTTGGACGGGCGGATACGCAGTATTTT. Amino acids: CASSFGRADTQYF.

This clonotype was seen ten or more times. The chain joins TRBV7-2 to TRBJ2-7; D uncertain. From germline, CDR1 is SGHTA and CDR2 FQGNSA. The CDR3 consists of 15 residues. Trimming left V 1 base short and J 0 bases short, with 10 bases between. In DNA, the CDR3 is TGTGCCAGCAGCTTAGGCTCTTTTGCCTCCTACGAGCAGTACTTC. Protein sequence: CASSLGSFASYEQYF.

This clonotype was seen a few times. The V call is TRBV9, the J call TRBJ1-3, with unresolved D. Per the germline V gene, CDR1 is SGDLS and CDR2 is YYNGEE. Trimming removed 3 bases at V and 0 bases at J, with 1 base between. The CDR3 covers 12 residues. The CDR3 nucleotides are TGTGCCAGCAGCGGCTCTGGAAACACCATATATTTT. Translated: CASSGSGNTIYF.